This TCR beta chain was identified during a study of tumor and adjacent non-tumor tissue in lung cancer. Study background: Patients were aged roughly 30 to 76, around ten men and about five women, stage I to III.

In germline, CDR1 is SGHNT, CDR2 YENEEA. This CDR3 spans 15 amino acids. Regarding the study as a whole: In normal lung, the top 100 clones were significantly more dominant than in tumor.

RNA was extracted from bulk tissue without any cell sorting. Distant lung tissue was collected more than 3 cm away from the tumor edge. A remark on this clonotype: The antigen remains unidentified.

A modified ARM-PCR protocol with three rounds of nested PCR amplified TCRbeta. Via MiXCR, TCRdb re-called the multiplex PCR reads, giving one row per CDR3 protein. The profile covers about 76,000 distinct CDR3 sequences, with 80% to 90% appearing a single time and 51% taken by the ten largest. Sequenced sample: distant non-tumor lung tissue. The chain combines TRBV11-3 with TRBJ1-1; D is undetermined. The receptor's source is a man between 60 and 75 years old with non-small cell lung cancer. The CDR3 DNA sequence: TGTGCATGCAGCTTCGCTGACACGGTCGGCACTGAAGCTTTCTTT. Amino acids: CACSFADTVGTEAFF.